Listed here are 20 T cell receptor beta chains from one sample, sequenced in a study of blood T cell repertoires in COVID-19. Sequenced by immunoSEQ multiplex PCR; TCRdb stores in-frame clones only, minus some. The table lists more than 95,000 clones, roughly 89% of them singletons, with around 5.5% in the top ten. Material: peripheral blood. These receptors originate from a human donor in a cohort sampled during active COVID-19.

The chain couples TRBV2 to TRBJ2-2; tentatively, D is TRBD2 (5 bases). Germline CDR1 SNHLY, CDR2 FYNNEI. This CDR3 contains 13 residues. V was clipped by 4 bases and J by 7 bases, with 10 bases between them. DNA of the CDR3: TGTGCCAGCAGTGTTTCCGGGAACGGGGAGCTGTTTTTT. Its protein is CASSVSGNGELFF.

The CDR3 DNA follows: TGTGCCATCAACTCGGGTCTGGAAGAAGGCCAGTACTTC. It yields the protein CAINSGLEEGQYF. This sequence joins TRBV10-3 and TRBJ2-5; D ambiguous. CDR3 length: 13 residues. V was clipped by 7 bases and J by 10 bases, with 19 bases between them. Per the germline V gene, CDR1 is ENHRY and CDR2 is SYGVKD.

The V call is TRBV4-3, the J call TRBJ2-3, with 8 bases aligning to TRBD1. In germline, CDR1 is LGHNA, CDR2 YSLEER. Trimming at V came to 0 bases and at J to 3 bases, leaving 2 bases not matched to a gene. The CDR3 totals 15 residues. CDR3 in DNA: TGCGCCAGCAGCCAAGACAGGGGGCGAACAGATACGCAGTATTTT. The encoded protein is CASSQDRGRTDTQYF.

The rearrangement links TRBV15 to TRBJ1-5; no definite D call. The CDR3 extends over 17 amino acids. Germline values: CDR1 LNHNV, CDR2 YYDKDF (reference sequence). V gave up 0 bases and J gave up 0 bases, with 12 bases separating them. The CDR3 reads CATSRETFANSNQPQHF. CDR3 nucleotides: TGTGCCACCAGCAGAGAGACATTTGCTAATAGCAATCAGCCCCAGCATTTT.

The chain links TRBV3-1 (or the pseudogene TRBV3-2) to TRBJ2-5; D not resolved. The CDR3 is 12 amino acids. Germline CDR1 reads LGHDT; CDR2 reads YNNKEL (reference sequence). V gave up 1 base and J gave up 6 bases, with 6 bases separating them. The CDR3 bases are TGTGCCAGCAGCCAAGTAGAAAAGACCCAGTACTTC. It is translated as CASSQVEKTQYF.

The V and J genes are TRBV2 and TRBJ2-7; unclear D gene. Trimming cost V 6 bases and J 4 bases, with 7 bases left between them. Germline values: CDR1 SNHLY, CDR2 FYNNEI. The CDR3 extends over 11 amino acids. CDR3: CASSRQYEQYF. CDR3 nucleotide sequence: TGTGCCAGCAGCAGGCAGTACGAGCAGTACTTC.

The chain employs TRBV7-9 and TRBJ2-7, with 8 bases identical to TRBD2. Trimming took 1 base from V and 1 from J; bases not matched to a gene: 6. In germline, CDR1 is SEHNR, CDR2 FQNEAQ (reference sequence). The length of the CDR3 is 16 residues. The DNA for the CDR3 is TGTGCCAGCAGCTTAGTAGGAGCGGGGGAGTCCTACGAGCAGTACTTC. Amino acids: CASSLVGAGESYEQYF.

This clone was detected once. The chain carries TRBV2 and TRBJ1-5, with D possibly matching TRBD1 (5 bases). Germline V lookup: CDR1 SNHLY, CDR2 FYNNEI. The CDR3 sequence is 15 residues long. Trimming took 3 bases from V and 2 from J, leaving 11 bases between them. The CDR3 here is CASSDGGWGNQPQHF. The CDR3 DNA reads TGTGCCAGCAGTGACGGGGGATGGGGCAATCAGCCCCAGCATTTT.

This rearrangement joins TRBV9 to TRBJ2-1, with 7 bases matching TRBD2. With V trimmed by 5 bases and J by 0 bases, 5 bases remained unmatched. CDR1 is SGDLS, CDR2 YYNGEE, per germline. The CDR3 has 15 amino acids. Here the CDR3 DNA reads TGTGCCAGCAGTCGTTCTAGCGGCTCCTACAATGAGCAGTTCTTC. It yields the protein CASSRSSGSYNEQFF.

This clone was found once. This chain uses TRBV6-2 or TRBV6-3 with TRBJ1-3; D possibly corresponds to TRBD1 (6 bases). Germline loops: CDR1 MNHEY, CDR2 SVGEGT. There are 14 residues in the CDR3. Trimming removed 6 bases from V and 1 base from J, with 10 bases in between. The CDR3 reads CASSPGASGNTIYF. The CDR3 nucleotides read TGTGCCAGCAGCCCGGGGGCTTCTGGAAACACCATATATTTT.

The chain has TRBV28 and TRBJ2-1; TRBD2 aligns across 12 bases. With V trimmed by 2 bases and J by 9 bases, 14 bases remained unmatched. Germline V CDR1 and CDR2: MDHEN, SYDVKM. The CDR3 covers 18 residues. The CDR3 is CASSLLQGASGRGGEQFF. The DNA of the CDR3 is TGTGCCAGCAGTTTACTCCAAGGGGCTAGCGGGAGGGGTGGTGAGCAGTTCTTC.

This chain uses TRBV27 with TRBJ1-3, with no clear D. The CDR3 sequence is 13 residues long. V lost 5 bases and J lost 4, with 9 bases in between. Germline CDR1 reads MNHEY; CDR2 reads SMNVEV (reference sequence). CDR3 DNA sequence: TGTGCCAGCAGTGCCATACAGGGAAACACCATATATTTT. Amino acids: CASSAIQGNTIYF.

CDR3 sequence (DNA): TGTGCCAGCAGTCCTACAGGGGAACTAGCCACTGAAGCTTTCTTT. Residues: CASSPTGELATEAFF. This chain links TRBV5-5 with TRBJ1-1; TRBD1 matches at 7 bases. Germline loops: CDR1 SGHKS, CDR2 YYEKEE (reference sequence). The CDR3 spans 15 residues. Germline trimming cut 5 bases from V and 4 bases from J; bases unmatched to any gene: 11.

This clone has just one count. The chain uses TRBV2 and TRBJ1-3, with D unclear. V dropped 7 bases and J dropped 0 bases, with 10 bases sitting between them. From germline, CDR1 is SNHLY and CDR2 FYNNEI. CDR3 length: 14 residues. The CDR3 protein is CASTAEASGNTIYF. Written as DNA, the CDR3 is TGTGCCAGCACGGCGGAAGCCTCTGGAAACACCATATATTTT.

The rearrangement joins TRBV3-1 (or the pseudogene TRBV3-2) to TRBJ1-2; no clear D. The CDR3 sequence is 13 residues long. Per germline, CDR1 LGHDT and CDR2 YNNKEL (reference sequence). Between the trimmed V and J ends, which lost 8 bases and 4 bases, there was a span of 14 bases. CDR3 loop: CASRHEGSYGYTF. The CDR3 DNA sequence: TGTGCCAGCCGGCATGAGGGAAGCTATGGCTACACCTTC.

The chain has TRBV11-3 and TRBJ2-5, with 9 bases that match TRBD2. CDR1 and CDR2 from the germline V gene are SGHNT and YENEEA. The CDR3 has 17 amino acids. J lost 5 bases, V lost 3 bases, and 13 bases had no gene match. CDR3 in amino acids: CASSLGTLAGSSETQYF. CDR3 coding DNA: TGTGCCAGCAGCTTGGGGACGCTAGCGGGGTCAAGTGAGACCCAGTACTTC.

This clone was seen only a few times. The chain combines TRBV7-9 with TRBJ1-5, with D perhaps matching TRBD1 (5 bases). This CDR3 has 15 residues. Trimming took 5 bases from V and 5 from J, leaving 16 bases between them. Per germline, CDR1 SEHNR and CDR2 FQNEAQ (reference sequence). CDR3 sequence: CASSQGQGIHQPQHF. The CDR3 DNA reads TGTGCCAGCAGCCAAGGGCAGGGAATCCATCAGCCCCAGCATTTT.

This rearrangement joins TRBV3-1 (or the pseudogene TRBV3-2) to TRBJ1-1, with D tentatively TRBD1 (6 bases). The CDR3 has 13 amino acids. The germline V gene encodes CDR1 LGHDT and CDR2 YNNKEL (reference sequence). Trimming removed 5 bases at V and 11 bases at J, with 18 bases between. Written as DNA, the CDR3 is TGTGCCAGCAGCGCGCCCACACAGGGAGAGGCTTTCTTT. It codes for CASSAPTQGEAFF.

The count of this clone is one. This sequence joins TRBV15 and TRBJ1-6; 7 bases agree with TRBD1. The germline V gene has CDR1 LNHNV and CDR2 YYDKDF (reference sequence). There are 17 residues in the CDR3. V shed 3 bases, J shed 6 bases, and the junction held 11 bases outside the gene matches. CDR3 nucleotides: TGTGCCACCAGCAGCCGAGTCGGGACAGAGCCTAATTCACCCCTCCACTTT. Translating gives CATSSRVGTEPNSPLHF.

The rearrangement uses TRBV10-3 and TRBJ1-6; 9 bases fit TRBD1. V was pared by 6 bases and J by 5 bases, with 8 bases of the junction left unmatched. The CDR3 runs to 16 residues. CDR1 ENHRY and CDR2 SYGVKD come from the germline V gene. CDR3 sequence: CAISEQGAEHNSPLHF. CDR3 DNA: TGTGCCATCAGCGAACAGGGGGCCGAGCATAATTCACCCCTCCACTTT.